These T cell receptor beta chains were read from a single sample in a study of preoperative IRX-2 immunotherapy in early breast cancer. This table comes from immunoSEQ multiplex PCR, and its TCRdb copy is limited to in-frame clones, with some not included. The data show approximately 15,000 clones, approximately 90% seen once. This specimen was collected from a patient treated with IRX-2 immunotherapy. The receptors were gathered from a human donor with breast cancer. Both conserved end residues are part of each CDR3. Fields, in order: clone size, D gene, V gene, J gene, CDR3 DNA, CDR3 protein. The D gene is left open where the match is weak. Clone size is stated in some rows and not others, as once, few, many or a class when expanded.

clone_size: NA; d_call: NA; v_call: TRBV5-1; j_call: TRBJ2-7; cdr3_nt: TGCGCCAGCACGGGGGACGGGACCTACGAGCAGTACTTC; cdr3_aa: CASTGDGTYEQYF
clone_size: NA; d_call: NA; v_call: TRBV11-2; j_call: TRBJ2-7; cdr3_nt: TGTGCCAGCAGCTTAGCGAGGGGCAGGTCCCGGGACAAGTACTTC; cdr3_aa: CASSLARGRSRDKYF
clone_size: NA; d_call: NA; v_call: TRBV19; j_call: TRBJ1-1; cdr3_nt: TGTGCAACAAGGCGGGGATCGAACACTGAAGCTTTCTTT; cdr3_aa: CATRRGSNTEAFF
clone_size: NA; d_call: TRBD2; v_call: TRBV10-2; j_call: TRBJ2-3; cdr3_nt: TGCGCCAGCAGTCAGCGGGGGGGCGGAGATACGCAGTATTTT; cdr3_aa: CASSQRGGGDTQYF
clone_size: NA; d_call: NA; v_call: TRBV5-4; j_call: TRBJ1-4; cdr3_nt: TGTGCCAGCAGCTTGTATGCCGGATCTAATGAAAAACTGTTTTTT; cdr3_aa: CASSLYAGSNEKLFF
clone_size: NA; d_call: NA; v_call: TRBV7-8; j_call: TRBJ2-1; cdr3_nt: TGTGCCAGCAGCTTAGTGGGTGGGGAATCCTACAATGAGCAGTTCTTC; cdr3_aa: CASSLVGGESYNEQFF
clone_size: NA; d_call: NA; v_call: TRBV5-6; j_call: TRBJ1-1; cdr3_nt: TGTGCCAGCAGCTTGGGGGGCGGGCCCTTGGGGACTGAAGCTTTCTTT; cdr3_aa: CASSLGGGPLGTEAFF
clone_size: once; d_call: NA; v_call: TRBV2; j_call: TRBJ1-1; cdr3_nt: TGTGCCAGCAGTGAAAGTAGGAGTTTTCGGACTGAAGCTTTCTTT; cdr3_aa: CASSESRSFRTEAFF
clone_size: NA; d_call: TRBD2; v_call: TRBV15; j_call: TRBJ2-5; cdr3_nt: TGTGCCACCAGCAGAGGCGGGGGTGAATCAGAGACCCAGTACTTC; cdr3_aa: CATSRGGGESETQYF
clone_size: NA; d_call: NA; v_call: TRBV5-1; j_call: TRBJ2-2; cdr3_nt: TGCGCCAGCAGCACCGAATGGGGGGGGCCCGGGGAGCTGTTTTTT; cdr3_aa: CASSTEWGGPGELFF
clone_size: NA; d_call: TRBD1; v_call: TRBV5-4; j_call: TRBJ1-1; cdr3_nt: TGTGCCAGCAGCCTCGGGACAGGGCCTGCGTGGGCTTTCTTT; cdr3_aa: CASSLGTGPAWAFF
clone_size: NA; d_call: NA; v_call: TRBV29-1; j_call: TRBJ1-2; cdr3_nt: TGCAGCGTTGTGGGAGACAGCGAGTTTAACTATGGCTACACCTTC; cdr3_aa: CSVVGDSEFNYGYTF
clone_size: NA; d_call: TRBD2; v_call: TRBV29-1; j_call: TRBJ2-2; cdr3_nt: TGCAGCGTAGCGGGGGGTGTGGCCGGGGAGCTGTTTTTT; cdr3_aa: CSVAGGVAGELFF
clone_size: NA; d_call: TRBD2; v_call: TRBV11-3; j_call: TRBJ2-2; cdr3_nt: TGTGCCAGCAGCTCCCAAGCGGGGGTTACCGGGGAGCTGTTTTTT; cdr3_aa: CASSSQAGVTGELFF
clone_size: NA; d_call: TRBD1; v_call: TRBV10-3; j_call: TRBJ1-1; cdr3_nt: TGTGCCAGCAAGGAACAGGGGGCCACTGAAGCTTTCTTT; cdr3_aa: CASKEQGATEAFF